Detailed here is one T cell receptor beta chain. What it binds is not known. CDR1 is DFQATT, CDR2 SNEGSKA, per germline (reference sequence). V was pared by 5 bases and J by 5 bases, with 7 bases of the junction left unmatched. The CDR3 contains 13 residues. This entry is derived from a study of blood T cells in healthy people across ages. Looking at the study overall: About one barcoded beta molecule was captured per two T cells (by template switching). Whole-study results and caveats: Reliance upon unsorted PBMCs precluded definitive naive versus antigen-experienced comparison. Relative to aged donors, long-lived donors carried more naive CD4+ cells and displayed higher diversity.

Through a sample-barcoded 5' primer and a J-beta primer mix, a second PCR was run for roughly 6 to 11 cycles. One entry per CDR3 protein results from TCRdb running MiXCR on the 5' RACE reads. This sample carries about 1.4 million distinct CDR3 sequences, roughly 59% of them seen once, and the ten largest clones take over 6.5%. Material for sequencing was blood. The chain couples TRBV20-1 to TRBJ1-1; 8 nucleotides agree with TRBD1. The receptor was isolated from a man in his late teens or twenties in good health. The CDR3 is CSAPRQGMTEAFF. CDR3 sequence (DNA): TGCAGTGCTCCTAGACAGGGGATGACTGAAGCTTTCTTT.